This T cell receptor beta chain was profiled in a study of vaccination and CD4 T cells after COVID-19. Sample treatment: approximately 9-day PBMC culture with coronavirus spike peptide pools or control peptides (ViraFEST assay). An unexposed donor provided the CD4+ T cells, which were collected before the COVID-19 pandemic (2011-2018). After culture for over nine days, isolation of CD4+ T cells was performed by negative selection. In regard to this clonotype: What it binds is unknown.

Cultured CD4+ T-cell DNA underwent Oncomine TCR Beta short-read sequencing. From CD4+ T cells that had been cultured, genomic DNA was extracted. In TCRdb, the PCR reads were re-called with MiXCR into one record per CDR3 protein. The sample holds approximately 3,800 distinct CDR3 sequences; roughly two thirds are singletons and the top ten take around a third. Germline V gives CDR1 DFQATT, CDR2 SNEGSKA (reference sequence). V lost 7 bases and J 0 bases, leaving 9 bases between the germline ends. The CDR3 is 13 residues long. The receptor's source is a human donor in good health. What was sequenced was CD4+ T cells from blood, cultured in vitro. This sequence joins TRBV20-1 and TRBJ2-2, with D hard to call. The CDR3 here is CSVVEPNTGELFF. The CDR3 nucleotides are TGCAGTGTAGTTGAGCCGAACACCGGGGAGCTGTTTTTT.